This paragraph covers one T cell receptor (beta chain) sequence. The sample originates from a study of long-term antiretroviral therapy in people with HIV. At survey level, the immunoSEQ assay was run in its v3.0 version. Profiled with immunoSEQ multiplex PCR; TCRdb holds only in-frame clones, not every one. The data contain some 17,000 clones, approximately 80% of them singletons. Sequencing used unsorted PBMCs, obtained 0.1 years before starting antiretroviral therapy. The sequence was collected from a man aged 18 to 35 with HIV.

The CDR3: CASSPPVDTPYEQYF. DNA of the CDR3: TGTGCCAGCTCACCACCCGTGGACACCCCCTACGAGCAGTACTTC. The chain is built from TRBV18 and TRBJ2-7, with D perhaps matching TRBD1 (5 bases). This CDR3 has 15 amino acids. Germline loops: CDR1 KGHSH, CDR2 LQKENI. V gave up 0 bases and J gave up 2 bases, with 11 bases separating them. The variable domain in full, with the rest retrieved from reference TRBV18 and TRBJ2-7, is NAGVMQNPRHLVRRRGQEARLRCSPMKGHSHVYWYRQLPEEGLKFMVYLQKENIIDESGMPKERFSAEFPKEGPSILRIQQVVRGDSAAYFCASSPPVDTPYEQYFGPGTRLTVT.